These 5 T cell receptor beta chains share one sample of origin, sequenced in a study of blood T cell repertoires in COVID-19. Method: immunoSEQ multiplex PCR; TCRdb's copy keeps in-frame clones and lacks some. The table records some 250,000 clones, approximately 80% of them present only once. Sample: peripheral blood. Receptors were obtained from a woman aged 18-29 years with acute or convalescent COVID-19.

The table lists this clone with a few counts. This chain connects TRBV28 to TRBJ1-2; 9 nucleotides agree with TRBD1. The CDR3 runs 15 residues. Germline CDR1 reads MDHEN; CDR2 reads SYDVKM. Unmatched junction bases numbered 8, after V lost 2 bases and J lost 7 bases. CDR3 region: CASSLAFNRGPGYTF. The DNA for the CDR3 is TGTGCCAGCAGTTTAGCGTTCAACAGGGGGCCTGGCTACACCTTC.

This rearrangement joins TRBV7-2 to TRBJ2-1, with 9 bases matching TRBD2. This CDR3 is built from 16 residues. Germline CDR1 and CDR2: SGHTA and FQGNSA. Trimming cost V 1 base and J 3 bases; bases outside gene matches: 4. DNA of the CDR3: TGTGCCAGCAGCTTAGGCGGGAGGGTCGACTACAATGAGCAGTTCTTC. It yields the protein CASSLGGRVDYNEQFF.

The chain links TRBV12-3 or TRBV12-4 to TRBJ1-1; no reliable D call. The V end was cut by 3 bases, the J end by 2 bases, with 7 bases between. CDR3 length: 13 residues. The CDR3 DNA sequence: TGTGCCAGCAGTTTTACCCTAAACACTGAAGCTTTCTTT. Encoded protein: CASSFTLNTEAFF.

This chain uses TRBV6-5 with TRBJ1-4; a weak D match, TRBD1 (6 bases). This CDR3 is 15 amino acids long. Germline V gene data show CDR1 as MNHEY and CDR2 as SVGAGI. Trimming removed 1 base at V and 5 bases at J, with 11 bases between. CDR3 sequence reads: CASSYLGQGNEKLFF. CDR3 DNA sequence: TGTGCCAGCAGTTACTTAGGCCAGGGGAATGAAAAACTGTTTTTT.

This chain connects TRBV6-5 to TRBJ1-4, with D possibly TRBD1 on 6 matching bases. Trimming removed 6 bases at V and 6 bases at J, with 17 bases between. CDR1 is MNHEY and CDR2 is SVGAGI in the germline V gene. The CDR3 covers 15 residues. The CDR3 spells CASRYDSGTHEKLFF. The CDR3, as DNA: TGTGCCAGCAGATATGATTCCGGGACACATGAAAAACTGTTTTTT.